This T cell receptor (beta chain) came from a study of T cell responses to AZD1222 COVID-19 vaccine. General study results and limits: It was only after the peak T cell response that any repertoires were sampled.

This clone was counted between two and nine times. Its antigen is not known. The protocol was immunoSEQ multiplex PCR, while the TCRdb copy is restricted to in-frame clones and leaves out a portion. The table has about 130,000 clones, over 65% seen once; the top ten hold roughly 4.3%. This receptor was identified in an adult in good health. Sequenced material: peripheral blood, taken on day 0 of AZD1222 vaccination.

For the CDR3, the DNA is TGTGCCAGCTCACCCAGCGGGGGAGGATTACAAGAGACCCAGTACTTC. Its protein product is CASSPSGGGLQETQYF. This chain links TRBV18 with TRBJ2-5; 8 nucleotides line up with TRBD2. Germline CDR1 and CDR2: KGHSH and LQKENI. The CDR3 runs to 16 residues. V shed 3 bases, J shed 2 bases, and the junction held 8 bases outside the gene matches.